This T cell receptor (beta chain) was observed in a study of OX40 agonist ivuxolimab in advanced cancers. Sequenced by immunoSEQ multiplex PCR; TCRdb stores in-frame clones only, minus some. The data hold tens of thousands of clones, with 85% to 90% observed a single time. This specimen consisted of CD4+ or CD8+ T cells sorted from blood, obtained in a trial of the OX40 agonist ivuxolimab. The sequence was obtained from an adult with an advanced solid tumor such as melanoma, head and neck, liver or kidney cancer.

The CDR3 sequence: CASSYSWQGEGAFF. CDR3 sequence (DNA): TGTGCCAGCAGTTACTCGTGGCAGGGCGAAGGAGCTTTCTTT. The V and J genes are TRBV6-5 and TRBJ1-1; possibly TRBD1 for D (5 bases). The CDR3 consists of 14 residues. Trimming left V 0 bases short and J 10 bases short, with 15 bases between. Germline V gives CDR1 MNHEY, CDR2 SVGAGI.